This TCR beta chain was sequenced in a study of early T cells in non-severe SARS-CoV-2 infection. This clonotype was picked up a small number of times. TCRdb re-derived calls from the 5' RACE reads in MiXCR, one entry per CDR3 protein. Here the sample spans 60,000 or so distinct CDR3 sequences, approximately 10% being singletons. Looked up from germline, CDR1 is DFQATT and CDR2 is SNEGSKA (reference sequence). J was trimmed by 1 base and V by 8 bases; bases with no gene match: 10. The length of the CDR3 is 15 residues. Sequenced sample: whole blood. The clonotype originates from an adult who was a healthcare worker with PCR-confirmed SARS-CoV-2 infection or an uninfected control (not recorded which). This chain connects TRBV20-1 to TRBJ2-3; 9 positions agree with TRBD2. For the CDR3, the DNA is TGCAGTTGCAAGGGGTCTAGCGGGGGCACAGATACGCAGTATTTT. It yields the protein CSCKGSSGGTDTQYF.